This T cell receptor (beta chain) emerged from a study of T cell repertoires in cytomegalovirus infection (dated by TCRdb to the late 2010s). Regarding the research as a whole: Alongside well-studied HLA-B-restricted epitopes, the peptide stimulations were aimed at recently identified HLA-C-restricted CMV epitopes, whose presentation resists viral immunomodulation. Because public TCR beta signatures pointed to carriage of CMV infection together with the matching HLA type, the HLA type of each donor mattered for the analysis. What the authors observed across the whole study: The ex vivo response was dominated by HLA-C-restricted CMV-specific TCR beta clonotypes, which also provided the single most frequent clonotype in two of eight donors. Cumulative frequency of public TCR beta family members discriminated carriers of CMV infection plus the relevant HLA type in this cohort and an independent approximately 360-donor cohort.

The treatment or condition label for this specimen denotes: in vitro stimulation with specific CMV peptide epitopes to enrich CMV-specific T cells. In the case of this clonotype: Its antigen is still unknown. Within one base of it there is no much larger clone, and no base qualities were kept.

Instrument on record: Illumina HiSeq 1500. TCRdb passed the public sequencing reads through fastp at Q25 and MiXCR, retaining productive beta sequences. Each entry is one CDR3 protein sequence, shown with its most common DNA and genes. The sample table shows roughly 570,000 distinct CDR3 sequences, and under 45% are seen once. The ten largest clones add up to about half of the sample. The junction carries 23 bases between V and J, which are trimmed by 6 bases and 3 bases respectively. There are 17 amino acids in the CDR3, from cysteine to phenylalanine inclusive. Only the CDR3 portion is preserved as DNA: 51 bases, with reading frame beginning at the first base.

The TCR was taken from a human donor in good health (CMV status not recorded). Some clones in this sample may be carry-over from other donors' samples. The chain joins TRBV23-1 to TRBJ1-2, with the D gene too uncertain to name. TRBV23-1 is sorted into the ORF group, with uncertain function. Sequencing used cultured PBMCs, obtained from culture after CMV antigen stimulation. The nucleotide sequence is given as TGCGCCAGCAGAGAGGGTTGGAAGACTTCTGTAGACTATGGCTACACCTTC. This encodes CASREGWKTSVDYGYTF.